These T cell receptor beta chains were read from a single sample in a study of T cells after yellow fever vaccination. Each CDR3 protein gets one entry after TCRdb re-called the 5' RACE reads with MiXCR. Counted here are approximately 34,000 distinct CDR3 sequences, more than 6.5% occurring once; the ten biggest clones make up 22%. The sample here was PBMCs, either bulk or a sorted T-cell subset (CD4+, CD8+, memory, or dextramer-sorted; not recorded which), taken on the day of the first yellow fever vaccination. These receptors were collected from a man aged 18 to 35 who received the YFV17D yellow fever vaccine. Both conserved end residues are part of each CDR3. D genes are given only for firm matches.

V gene	D gene	J gene	CDR3 protein
TRBV20-1	NA	TRBJ2-2	CSARDGAAFNTGELFF
TRBV18	TRBD2	TRBJ2-3	CASSPPSGVHTDTQYF
TRBV18	TRBD1	TRBJ2-7	CASSPRTTGQGVTYEQYF
TRBV12-5	NA	TRBJ2-1	CASGLNKGGQGLGYEQFF
TRBV10-2	TRBD2	TRBJ2-5	CASSRLAGGGYQETQYF
TRBV5-1	NA	TRBJ1-2	CASSRAGNYGYTF
TRBV6-1	TRBD1	TRBJ2-7	CASRPGQGYEQYF
TRBV7-6	NA	TRBJ2-1	CASSPSTGDYYNEQFF
TRBV7-2	NA	TRBJ1-2	CASSPPGGTQGGYTF
TRBV7-6	NA	TRBJ2-3	CASSLADTQYF
TRBV20-1	NA	TRBJ1-2	CSASKGDGYTF
TRBV11-2	NA	TRBJ2-3	CASSFNLATQYF
TRBV6-1	NA	TRBJ2-1	CASSDFGPRDEQFF
TRBV5-5	NA	TRBJ2-5	CASSLVGRVGIGETQYF
TRBV12-3/TRBV12-4	TRBD1	TRBJ1-2	CASSFLDRVVYGYTF
TRBV7-9	TRBD2	TRBJ2-3	CASSFASGSDTQYF
TRBV28	TRBD1	TRBJ2-1	CASSPGTGDANEQFF
TRBV7-2	TRBD1	TRBJ1-1	CASSYTGATEAFF
TRBV20-1	TRBD2	TRBJ2-5	CSAILAGLYQETQYF
TRBV12-3/TRBV12-4	NA	TRBJ2-5	CASSSRRGQRETQYF
TRBV4-2	NA	TRBJ1-1	CASSQDRDTEAFF
TRBV18	NA	TRBJ2-5	CASSPMGLKETQYF
TRBV4-3	TRBD2	TRBJ2-1	CASSQPSGGINEQFF
TRBV5-1	NA	TRBJ1-1	CASSLAGLSLNTEAFF
TRBV5-4	TRBD1	TRBJ2-5	CASSSPGQGPQETQYF
TRBV5-5	NA	TRBJ1-1	CASSFTPGHRNTEAFF
TRBV20-1	NA	TRBJ2-5	CSASAVGETQYF
TRBV12-3/TRBV12-4	NA	TRBJ1-1	CASSLQVNTEAFF
TRBV5-6	NA	TRBJ2-7	CASSLKQPGTASEQYF
TRBV6-1	TRBD1	TRBJ1-1	CASSTGEVTEAFF
TRBV7-3	TRBD1	TRBJ1-6	CASSLQGGRGNSPLHF
TRBV5-6	NA	TRBJ2-6	CASSPADSFSGANVLTF
TRBV20-1	NA	TRBJ2-5	CSARAPARDSETQYF
TRBV20-1	TRBD2	TRBJ2-7	CSAGLAGGYEQYF
TRBV9	NA	TRBJ2-7	CASSATGMGGEQYF
TRBV12-3/TRBV12-4	NA	TRBJ2-3	CASSLALDGVTDTQYF
TRBV5-1	TRBD1	TRBJ2-3	CASSPGQGTDTQYF
TRBV7-9	NA	TRBJ1-5	CASSLANSNQPQHF
TRBV7-2	NA	TRBJ2-5	CASSLRAGQETQYF
TRBV5-1	NA	TRBJ2-3	CASSSGTFTDTQYF
TRBV12-3/TRBV12-4	TRBD1	TRBJ2-7	CASRRGTGGPYEQYF
TRBV21-1	NA	TRBJ2-7	CASSIGTGKRYYEQYF
TRBV29-1	TRBD1	TRBJ2-6	CSVRETGDGANVLTF
TRBV10-3	NA	TRBJ1-2	CAIRRHNYGYTF
TRBV11-2	TRBD2	TRBJ2-2	CASSLDPPGGMNTGELFF
TRBV2	NA	TRBJ1-5	CASSEGWGDQPQHF
TRBV4-2	NA	TRBJ2-7	CASSQNRGGVGEQYF
TRBV13	TRBD1	TRBJ2-3	CACSTDRVSQSHDADTQYF